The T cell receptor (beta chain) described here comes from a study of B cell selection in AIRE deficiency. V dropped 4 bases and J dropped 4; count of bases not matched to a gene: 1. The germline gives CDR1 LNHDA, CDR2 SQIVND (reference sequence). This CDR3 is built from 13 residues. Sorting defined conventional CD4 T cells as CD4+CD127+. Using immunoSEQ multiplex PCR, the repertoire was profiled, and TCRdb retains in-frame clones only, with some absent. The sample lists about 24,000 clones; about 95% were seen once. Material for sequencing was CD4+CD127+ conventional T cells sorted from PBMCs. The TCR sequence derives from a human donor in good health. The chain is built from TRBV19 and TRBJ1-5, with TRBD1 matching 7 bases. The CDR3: CASSRQGNQPQHF. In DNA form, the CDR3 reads TGTGCCAGTAGTAGACAGGGAAATCAGCCCCAGCATTTT.